This TCR beta chain was identified in a study of shared clonotypes between healthy human individuals. Overall study findings and caveats: Naive subsets, compared against memory subsets, generally had larger estimated richness values.

This CDR3 contains 21 residues. Sequencing used immunoSEQ multiplex PCR; TCRdb keeps in-frame clones, though not all of them. The sample carries more than 2,000,000 clones, 90% to 95% recorded once. On this clone: The antigen is not known.

This TCR derives from a man between 18 and 35 years old in good health. The V call is TRBV21-1, the J call TRBJ2-1; the table's D call, TRBD2, has no DNA check behind it. TRBV21-1 is listed as a pseudogene. Material for sequencing was naive CD4+ T cells sorted from blood. Indicated subset: CD45RA+ positively selected. The CDR3 bases are TGTGCCAGCAGCAAAACCAATTGGACTAGCGGGAGACAAGTCTCCTACAATGAGCAGTTCTTC. It translates to CASSKTNWTSGRQVSYNEQFF.